The 5 T cell receptor beta chains below come from one sample, sequenced in a study of human T cells and chemical hapten exposure. Researchers extracted total RNA from unfractionated whole blood. TCRdb called the 5' RACE reads again in MiXCR, with one record for every CDR3 protein. The table records around 100,000 distinct CDR3 sequences, approximately 19% of them present only once. Receptor source: a human donor in good health.

Only a few counts were recorded for this clonotype. The chain employs TRBV7-2 and TRBJ1-1; D is ambiguous. The V end was cut by 1 base, the J end by 2 bases, with 8 bases between. Germline V gene lookup returns CDR1 SGHTA and CDR2 FQGNSA. This CDR3 is 14 amino acids long. CDR3 sequence (DNA): TGTGCCAGCAGCTTAGGGGGTTTCAACACTGAAGCTTTCTTT. Its protein is CASSLGGFNTEAFF.

This clonotype was recorded a few times. The chain employs TRBV7-9 and TRBJ1-3, with a possible D match to TRBD1 (6 bases). The V gene's germline CDR1 is SEHNR and CDR2 FQNEAQ (reference sequence). V was trimmed by 5 bases and J by 0 bases, leaving 17 bases between them. CDR3 length: 17 residues. CDR3 DNA: TGTGCCAGCAGCACCCCCTTACAGGGCGCCTCTGGAAACACCATATATTTT. Translating it yields CASSTPLQGASGNTIYF.

The chain uses TRBV6-5 and TRBJ1-4; no clear D gene. Germline V gene lookup returns CDR1 MNHEY and CDR2 SVGAGI. CDR3 length: 16 amino acids. The ends were cut back, 0 bases at V and 8 bases at J, with 16 bases in the middle. This CDR3 is CASSYSKGYCAEKLFF. CDR3 in DNA: TGTGCCAGCAGTTACTCGAAAGGGTATTGTGCAGAAAAACTGTTTTTT.

The V call is TRBV6-5, the J call TRBJ1-3; 7 bases line up with TRBD1. The CDR3 totals 15 residues. CDR1 is MNHEY and CDR2 is SVGAGI in the germline V gene. Losses at the gene ends were 8 bases for V and 0 bases for J; bases not matched to a gene: 7. The CDR3 nucleotides read TGTGCCAGCCAGATGGACAGGAGCTCTGGAAACACCATATATTTT. This encodes CASQMDRSSGNTIYF.

This clonotype has at least ten counts. V and J are TRBV2 and TRBJ2-7, with D possibly TRBD2 on 8 matching bases. CDR3 length: 14 residues. Germline-derived CDR1 and CDR2 are SNHLY and FYNNEI. V was shortened by 9 bases and J by 3 bases, with 18 bases between the two germline ends. The CDR3 loop reads CARSGGDSNYEQYF. The CDR3 nucleotides are TGTGCCAGATCGGGGGGGGACAGCAACTACGAGCAGTACTTC.